This TCR beta chain appears in the sequencing data of a study of cytomegalovirus exposure and HLA in healthy donors. Study-wide background: Approximately 190 million T cells yielded more than 95 million unique TCR beta sequences, as an earlier analysis found. Broader study findings: Accurate prediction of most subjects' HLA-A and HLA-B alleles from TCR beta sequences was reported.

This PCR relied on a set of 60 Vbeta primers and 13 Jbeta primers. The data were produced by immunoSEQ multiplex PCR, yet TCRdb's version contains in-frame clones alone and is incomplete. This table has 200,000 to 250,000 clones, 77% appearing once. Deletions cut 1 base from V and 7 bases from J, with 4 bases between. This CDR3 spans 12 amino acids. Germline V CDR1 and CDR2: MGHDK, SYGVNS. This clone appeared a few times. Its antigen remains unidentified. Sequenced input: PBMCs. The chain couples TRBV25-1 to TRBJ1-4; D remains unclear. This receptor was obtained from a woman in her sixties in good health and CMV-seropositive. CDR3 DNA sequence: TGTGCCAGCAGTGAATCTATTGAAAAACTGTTTTTT. Its translation is CASSESIEKLFF.